This TCR beta chain stems from a study of identical twins. Study conclusions and caveats: Abundant beta clonotypes from cord blood had fewer insertions, unlike memory repertoires, which showed none. Invariant T cells like MAIT and iNKT could partly confound the zero-insertion analyses.

Trimming removed 1 base from V and 3 bases from J, with 7 bases in between. Germline V lookup: CDR1 LGHNA, CDR2 YSLEER. This CDR3 has 14 amino acids. This clonotype was recorded many times. What it binds is unknown. MiXCR, applied by TCRdb to the 5' RACE reads, yields one record per CDR3 protein. The sample lists approximately 230,000 distinct CDR3 sequences; 6% to 7% were seen once. These data also featured in a second study, about T cells expressing NK-cell markers.

The TCR originated in a woman between 18 and 30 years old in good health. The J gene is TRBJ2-1, the V gene TRBV4-3; no clear D gene. The specimen was CD8+ T cells sorted from blood. CDR3 in DNA: TGCGCCAGCAGCCAAGGCAACCTCTACAATGAGCAGTTCTTC. Protein product: CASSQGNLYNEQFF.